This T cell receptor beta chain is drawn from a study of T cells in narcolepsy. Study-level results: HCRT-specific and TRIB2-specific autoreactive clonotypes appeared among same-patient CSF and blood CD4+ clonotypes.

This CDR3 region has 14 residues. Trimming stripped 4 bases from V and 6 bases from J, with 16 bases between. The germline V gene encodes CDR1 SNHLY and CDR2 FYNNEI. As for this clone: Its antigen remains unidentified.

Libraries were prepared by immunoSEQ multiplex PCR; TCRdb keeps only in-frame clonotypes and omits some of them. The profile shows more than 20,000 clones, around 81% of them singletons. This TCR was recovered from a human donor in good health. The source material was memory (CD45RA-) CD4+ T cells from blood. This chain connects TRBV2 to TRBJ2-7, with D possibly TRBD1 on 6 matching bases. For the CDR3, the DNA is TGTGCCAGCAGTGGGTTTCAGGGGCGGTCCGAGCAGTACTTC. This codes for CASSGFQGRSEQYF.